This T cell receptor (beta chain) was identified during a study of technical replicates of blood from a handful of donors. Profiling relied on immunoSEQ multiplex PCR, and the TCRdb table lists in-frame clones only, not all of them. The top ten clones hold around 0.43% of a sample with some 80,000 clones, approximately 93% of them seen once. CDR3 length: 16 amino acids. Germline V gives CDR1 SGHVS, CDR2 FQNEAQ. The germline V and J ends were trimmed by 2 bases and 0 bases, with 14 bases remaining between them. The clonotype comes from a human donor in good health. The rearrangement uses TRBV7-8 and TRBJ2-7, with D possibly being TRBD2 (7 bases). Input material: T cells isolated from PBMCs. CDR3 region: CASSLTPGGSSYEQYF. The CDR3 DNA reads TGTGCCAGCAGCTTAACACCGGGGGGCAGCTCCTACGAGCAGTACTTC. Full variable domain (outside the CDR3, taken from reference TRBV7-8 and TRBJ2-7): GAGVSQSPRYKVAKRGQDVALRCDPISGHVSLFWYQQALGQGPEFLTYFQNEAQLDKSGLPSDRFFAERPEGSVSTLKIQRTQQEDSAVYLCASSLTPGGSSYEQYFGPGTRLTVT.